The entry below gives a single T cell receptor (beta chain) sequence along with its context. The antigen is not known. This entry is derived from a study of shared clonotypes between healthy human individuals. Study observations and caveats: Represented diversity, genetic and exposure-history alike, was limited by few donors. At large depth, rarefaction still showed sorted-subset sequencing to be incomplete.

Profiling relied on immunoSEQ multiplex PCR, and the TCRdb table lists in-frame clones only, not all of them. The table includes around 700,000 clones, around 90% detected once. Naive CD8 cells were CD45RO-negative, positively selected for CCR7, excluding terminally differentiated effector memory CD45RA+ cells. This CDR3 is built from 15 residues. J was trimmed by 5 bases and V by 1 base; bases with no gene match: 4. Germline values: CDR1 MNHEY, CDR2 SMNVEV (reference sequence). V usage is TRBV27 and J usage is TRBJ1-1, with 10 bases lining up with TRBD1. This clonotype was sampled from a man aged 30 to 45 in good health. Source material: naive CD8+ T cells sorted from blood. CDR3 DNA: TGTGCCAGCAGTTTATACGGGACAGGGGTAACTGAAGCTTTCTTT. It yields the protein CASSLYGTGVTEAFF.